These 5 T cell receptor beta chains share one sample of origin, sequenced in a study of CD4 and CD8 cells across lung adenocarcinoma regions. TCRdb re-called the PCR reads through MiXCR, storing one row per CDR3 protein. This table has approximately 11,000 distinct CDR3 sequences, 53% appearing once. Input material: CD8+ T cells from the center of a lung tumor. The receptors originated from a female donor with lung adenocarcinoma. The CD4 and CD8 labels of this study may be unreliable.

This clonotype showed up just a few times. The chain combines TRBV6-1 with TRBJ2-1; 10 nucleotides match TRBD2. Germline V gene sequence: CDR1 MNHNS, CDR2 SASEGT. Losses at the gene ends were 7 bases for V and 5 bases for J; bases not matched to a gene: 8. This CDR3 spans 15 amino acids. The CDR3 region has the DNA TGTGCCAGCACAAGCTCGCTAGCGGGAGACAATGAGCAGTTCTTC. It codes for CASTSSLAGDNEQFF.

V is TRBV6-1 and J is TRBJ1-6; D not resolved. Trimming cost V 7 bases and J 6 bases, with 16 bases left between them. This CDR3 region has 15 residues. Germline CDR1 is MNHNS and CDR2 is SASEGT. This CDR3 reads CASTDKRTFNSPLHF. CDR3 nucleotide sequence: TGTGCCAGCACCGATAAGCGTACTTTTAATTCACCCCTCCACTTT.

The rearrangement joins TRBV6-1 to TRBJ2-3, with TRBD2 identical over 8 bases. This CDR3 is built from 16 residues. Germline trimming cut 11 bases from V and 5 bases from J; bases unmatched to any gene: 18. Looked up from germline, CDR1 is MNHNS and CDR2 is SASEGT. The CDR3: CACGASGRRDQDTQYF. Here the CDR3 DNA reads TGTGCCTGCGGGGCTAGCGGGCGCCGAGACCAAGATACGCAGTATTTT.

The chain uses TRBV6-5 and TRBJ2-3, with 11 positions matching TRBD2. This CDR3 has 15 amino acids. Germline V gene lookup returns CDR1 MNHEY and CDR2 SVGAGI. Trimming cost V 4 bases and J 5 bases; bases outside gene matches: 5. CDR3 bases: TGTGCCAGCAGTTTAGCGGGGGGGCCGGGAGATACGCAGTATTTT. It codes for CASSLAGGPGDTQYF.

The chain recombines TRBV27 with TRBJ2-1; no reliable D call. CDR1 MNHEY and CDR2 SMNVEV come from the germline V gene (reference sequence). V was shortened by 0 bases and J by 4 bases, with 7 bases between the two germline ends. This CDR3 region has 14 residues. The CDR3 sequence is CASSLSGRYNEQFF. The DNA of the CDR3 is TGTGCCAGCAGTTTATCAGGACGGTACAATGAGCAGTTCTTC.